This T cell receptor beta chain was retrieved from a study of shared T cell receptors in the human thymus. Clones were sequenced by immunoSEQ multiplex PCR, and TCRdb holds only the in-frame ones, with some missing. The sample lists about 660,000 clones, more than 75% seen once, with 0.0095% to 0.011% in the top ten. Germline trimming cut 4 bases from V and 1 base from J; bases unmatched to any gene: 10. The CDR3 loop spans 17 amino acids. The germline gives CDR1 SQVTM, CDR2 ANQGSEA. Another study also made use of these data, one on human thymus T cells. That work states: Thymic samples were excised during corrective heart operations. Thymic and blood repertoires appeared to display a bias in their usage of V and J genes. Unrelated individuals were reported by related research to share highly overlapping thymic repertoires.

The sample comprised thymocytes. The clonotype originates from a boy under two years old with a congenital heart defect. The chain combines TRBV29-1 with TRBJ2-1, with 10 bases that match TRBD2. The chain's CDR3 is CSVGPSGRKESYNEQFF. The CDR3 nucleotides read TGCAGCGTTGGGCCTAGCGGGAGAAAAGAATCCTACAATGAGCAGTTCTTC.